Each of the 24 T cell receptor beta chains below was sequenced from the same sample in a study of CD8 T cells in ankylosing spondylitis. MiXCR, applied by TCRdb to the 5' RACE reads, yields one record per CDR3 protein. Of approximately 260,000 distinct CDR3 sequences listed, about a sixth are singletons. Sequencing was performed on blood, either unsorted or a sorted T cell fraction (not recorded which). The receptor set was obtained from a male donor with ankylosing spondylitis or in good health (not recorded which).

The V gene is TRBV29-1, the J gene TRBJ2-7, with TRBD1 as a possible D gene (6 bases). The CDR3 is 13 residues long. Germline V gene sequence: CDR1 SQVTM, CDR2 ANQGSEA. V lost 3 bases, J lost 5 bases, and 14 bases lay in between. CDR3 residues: CSVDGTPGDEQYF. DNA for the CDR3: TGCAGCGTTGATGGTACTCCAGGGGACGAGCAGTACTTC.

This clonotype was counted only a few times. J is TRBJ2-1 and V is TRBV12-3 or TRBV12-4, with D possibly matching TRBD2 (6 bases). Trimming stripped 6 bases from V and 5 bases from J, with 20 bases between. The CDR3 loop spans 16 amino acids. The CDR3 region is CASSPSGGGIDNEQFF. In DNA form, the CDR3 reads TGTGCCAGCAGCCCATCGGGCGGAGGGATCGACAATGAGCAGTTCTTC.

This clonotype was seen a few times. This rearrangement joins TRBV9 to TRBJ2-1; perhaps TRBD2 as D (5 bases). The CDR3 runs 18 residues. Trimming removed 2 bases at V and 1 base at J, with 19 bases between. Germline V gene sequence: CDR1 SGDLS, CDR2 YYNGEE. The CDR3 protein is CASSVGSDSFPSYNEQFF. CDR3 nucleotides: TGTGCCAGCAGCGTGGGCTCGGACTCCTTCCCTTCCTACAATGAGCAGTTCTTC.

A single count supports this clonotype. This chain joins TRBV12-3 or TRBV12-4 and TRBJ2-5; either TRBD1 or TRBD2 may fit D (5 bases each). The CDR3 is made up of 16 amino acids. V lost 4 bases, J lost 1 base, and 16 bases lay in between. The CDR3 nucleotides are TGTGCCAGCAGTTCCGAACTGGGGGATTTCCAAGAGACCCAGTACTTC. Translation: CASSSELGDFQETQYF.

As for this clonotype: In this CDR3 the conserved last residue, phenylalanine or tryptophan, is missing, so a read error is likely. CDR3 sequence: CSALLPGLRGEQYS. In nucleotides, the CDR3 is TGCAGTGCTTTACTTCCGGGACTGAGGGGCGAGCAGTACTCC. V usage is TRBV20-1 and J usage is TRBJ2-7; possible D gene TRBD2, 6 bases. V lost 5 bases and J lost 6, with 20 bases in between. Per the germline V gene, CDR1 is DFQATT and CDR2 is SNEGSKA (reference sequence). This CDR3 region has 14 residues.

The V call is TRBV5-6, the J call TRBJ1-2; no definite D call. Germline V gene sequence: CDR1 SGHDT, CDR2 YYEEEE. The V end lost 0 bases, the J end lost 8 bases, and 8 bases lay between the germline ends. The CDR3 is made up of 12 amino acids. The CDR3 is CASSLGGEGYTF. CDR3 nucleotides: TGTGCCAGCAGCTTGGGTGGGGAGGGCTACACCTTC.

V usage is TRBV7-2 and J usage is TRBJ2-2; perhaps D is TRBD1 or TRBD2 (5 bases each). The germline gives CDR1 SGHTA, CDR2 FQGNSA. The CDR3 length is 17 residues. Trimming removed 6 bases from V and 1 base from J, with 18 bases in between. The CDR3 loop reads CASSGGWGTVNTGELFF. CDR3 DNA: TGTGCCAGCAGTGGGGGATGGGGGACGGTGAACACCGGGGAGCTGTTTTTT.

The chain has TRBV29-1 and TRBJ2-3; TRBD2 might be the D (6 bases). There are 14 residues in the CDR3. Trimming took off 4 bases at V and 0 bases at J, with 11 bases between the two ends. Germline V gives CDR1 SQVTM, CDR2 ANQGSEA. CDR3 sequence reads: CSVAAGTSTDTQYF. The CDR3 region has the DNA TGCAGCGTTGCCGCCGGGACTAGCACAGATACGCAGTATTTT.

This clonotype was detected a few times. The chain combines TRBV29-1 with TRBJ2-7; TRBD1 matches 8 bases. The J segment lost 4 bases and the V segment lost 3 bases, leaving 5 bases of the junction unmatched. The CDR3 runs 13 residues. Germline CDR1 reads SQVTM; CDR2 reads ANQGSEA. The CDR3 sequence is CSVEDRASYEQYF. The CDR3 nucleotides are TGCAGCGTTGAGGACAGGGCCTCTTACGAGCAGTACTTC.

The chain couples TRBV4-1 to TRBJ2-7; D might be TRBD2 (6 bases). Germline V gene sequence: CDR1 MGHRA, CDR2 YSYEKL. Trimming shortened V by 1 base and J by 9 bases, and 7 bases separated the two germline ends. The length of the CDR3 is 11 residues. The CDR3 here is CASSQGRGQYF. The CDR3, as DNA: TGCGCCAGCAGCCAAGGGAGGGGGCAGTACTTC.

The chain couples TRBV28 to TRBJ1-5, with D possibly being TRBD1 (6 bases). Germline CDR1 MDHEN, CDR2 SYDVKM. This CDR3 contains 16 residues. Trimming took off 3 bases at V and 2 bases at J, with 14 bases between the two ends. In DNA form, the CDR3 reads TGTGCCAGCAGTTTCGGCACAGGGATGGGCAATCAGCCCCAGCATTTT. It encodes CASSFGTGMGNQPQHF.

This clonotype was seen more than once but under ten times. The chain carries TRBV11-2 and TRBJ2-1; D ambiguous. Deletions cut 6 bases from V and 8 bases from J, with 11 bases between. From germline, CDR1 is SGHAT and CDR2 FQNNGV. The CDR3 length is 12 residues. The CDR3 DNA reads TGTGCCAGCAGGATAGAGTCATATGAGCAGTTCTTC. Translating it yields CASRIESYEQFF.

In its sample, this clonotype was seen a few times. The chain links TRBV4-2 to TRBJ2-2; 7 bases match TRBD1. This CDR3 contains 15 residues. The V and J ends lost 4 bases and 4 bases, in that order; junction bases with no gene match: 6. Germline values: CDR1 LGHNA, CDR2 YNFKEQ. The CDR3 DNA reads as TGTGCCAGCAGCCCTGTTACAGGGGTCACCGGGGAGCTGTTTTTT. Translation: CASSPVTGVTGELFF.

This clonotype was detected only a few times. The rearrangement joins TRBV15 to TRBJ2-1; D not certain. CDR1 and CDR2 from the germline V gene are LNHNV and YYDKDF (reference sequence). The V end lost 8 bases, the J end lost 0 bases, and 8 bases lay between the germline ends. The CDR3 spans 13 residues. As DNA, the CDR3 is TGTGCCACCCGAGGCCGCTCCTACAATGAGCAGTTCTTC. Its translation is CATRGRSYNEQFF.

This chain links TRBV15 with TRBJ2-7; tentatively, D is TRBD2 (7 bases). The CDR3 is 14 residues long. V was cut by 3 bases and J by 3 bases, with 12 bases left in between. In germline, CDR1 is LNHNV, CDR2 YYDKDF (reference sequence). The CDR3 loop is CATSSWRGGYEQYF. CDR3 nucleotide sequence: TGTGCCACCAGCAGTTGGAGGGGGGGCTACGAGCAGTACTTC.

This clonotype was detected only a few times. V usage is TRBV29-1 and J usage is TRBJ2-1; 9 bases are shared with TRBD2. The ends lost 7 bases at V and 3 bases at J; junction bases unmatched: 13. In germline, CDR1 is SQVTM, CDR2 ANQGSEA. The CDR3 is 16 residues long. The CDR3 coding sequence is TGCAGCGCTGGACCTTTAGGTAGCGGGAGCTACAATGAGCAGTTCTTC. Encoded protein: CSAGPLGSGSYNEQFF.

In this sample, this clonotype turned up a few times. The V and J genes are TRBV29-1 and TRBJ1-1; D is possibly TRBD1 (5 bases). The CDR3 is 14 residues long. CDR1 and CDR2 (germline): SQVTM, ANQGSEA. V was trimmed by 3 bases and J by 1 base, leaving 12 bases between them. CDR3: CSVDVEDKNTEAFF. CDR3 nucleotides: TGCAGCGTTGATGTGGAGGACAAGAACACTGAAGCTTTCTTT.

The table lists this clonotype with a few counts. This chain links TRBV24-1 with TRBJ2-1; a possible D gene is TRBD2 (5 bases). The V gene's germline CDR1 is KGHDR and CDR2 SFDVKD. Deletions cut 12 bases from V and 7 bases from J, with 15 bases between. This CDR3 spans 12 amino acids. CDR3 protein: CASAGGGNEQFF. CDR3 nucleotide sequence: TGTGCCTCCGCGGGCGGCGGAAATGAGCAGTTCTTC.

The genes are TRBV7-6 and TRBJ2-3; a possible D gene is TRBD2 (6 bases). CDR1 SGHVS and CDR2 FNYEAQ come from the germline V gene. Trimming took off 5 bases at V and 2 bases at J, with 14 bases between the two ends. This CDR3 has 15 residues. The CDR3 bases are TGTGCCAGCAGCCCCTGGCGGGGTTTCACAGATACGCAGTATTTT. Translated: CASSPWRGFTDTQYF.

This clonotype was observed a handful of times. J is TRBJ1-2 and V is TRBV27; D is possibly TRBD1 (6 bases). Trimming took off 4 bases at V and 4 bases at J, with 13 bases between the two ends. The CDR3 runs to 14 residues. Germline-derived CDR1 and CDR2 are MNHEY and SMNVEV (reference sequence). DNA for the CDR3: TGTGCCAGCAGTTCCCTGGGAGGGGGCTATGGCTACACCTTC. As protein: CASSSLGGGYGYTF.

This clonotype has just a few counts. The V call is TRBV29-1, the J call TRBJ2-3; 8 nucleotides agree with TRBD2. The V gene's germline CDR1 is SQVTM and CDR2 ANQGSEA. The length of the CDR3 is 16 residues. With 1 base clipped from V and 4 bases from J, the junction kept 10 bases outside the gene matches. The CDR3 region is CSVEGLERELSDTQYF. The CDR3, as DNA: TGCAGCGTTGAAGGACTCGAGCGGGAGTTGTCAGATACGCAGTATTTT.

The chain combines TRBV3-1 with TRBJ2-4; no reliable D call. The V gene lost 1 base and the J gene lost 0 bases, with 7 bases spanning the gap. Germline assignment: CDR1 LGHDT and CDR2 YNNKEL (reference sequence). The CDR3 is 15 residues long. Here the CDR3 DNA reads TGTGCCAGCAGCCAAGTAGGCTTAGCCAAAAACATTCAGTACTTC. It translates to CASSQVGLAKNIQYF. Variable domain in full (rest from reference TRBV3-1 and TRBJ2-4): DTAVSQTPKYLVTQMGNDKSIKCEQNLGHDTMYWYKQDSKKFLKIMFSYNNKELIINETVPNRFSPKSPDKAHLNLHINSLELGDSAVYFCASSQVGLAKNIQYFGAGTRLSVL.

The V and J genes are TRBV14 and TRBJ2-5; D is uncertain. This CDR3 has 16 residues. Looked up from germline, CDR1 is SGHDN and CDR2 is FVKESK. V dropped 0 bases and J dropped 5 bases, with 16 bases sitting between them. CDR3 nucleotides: TGTGCCAGCAGCCAAGATCCCATCGGGCAGTTTGAGACCCAGTACTTC. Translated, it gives CASSQDPIGQFETQYF.

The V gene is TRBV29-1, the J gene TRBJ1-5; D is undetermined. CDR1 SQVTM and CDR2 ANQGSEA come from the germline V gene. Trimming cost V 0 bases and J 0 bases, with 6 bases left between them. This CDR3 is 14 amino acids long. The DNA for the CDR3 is TGCAGCGTTGAAGATGCAGATAGCAATCAGCCCCAGCATTTT. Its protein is CSVEDADSNQPQHF. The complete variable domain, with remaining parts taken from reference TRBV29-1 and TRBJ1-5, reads SAVISQKPSRDICQRGTSLTIQCQVDSQVTMMFWYRQQPGQSLTLIATANQGSEATYESGFVIDKFPISRPNLTFSTLTVSNMSPEDSSIYLCSVEDADSNQPQHFGDGTRLSIL.